This T cell receptor beta chain was found in a study of OX40 agonist ivuxolimab in advanced cancers. About the research overall: Patients in dose escalation had liver, melanoma, kidney or head and neck cancers. Three dose-escalation patients had partial responses: one with hepatocellular carcinoma and two with cutaneous melanoma.

This clone was counted a single time. Clones were sequenced by immunoSEQ multiplex PCR, and TCRdb holds only the in-frame ones, with some missing. The sample has some 20,000 clones; about four fifths are singletons. CDR3 size: 16 residues. The V and J ends lost 1 base and 0 bases respectively, with 10 bases between them. The germline gives CDR1 SEHNR, CDR2 FQNEAQ (reference sequence). The rearrangement links TRBV7-9 to TRBJ2-4; a possible D gene is TRBD1 (6 bases). The material was CD4+ or CD8+ T cells sorted from blood, obtained in a trial of the OX40 agonist ivuxolimab. The receptor's source is an adult with an advanced solid tumor such as melanoma, head and neck, liver or kidney cancer. CDR3 region: CASSLEGQLAKNIQYF. CDR3 DNA sequence: TGTGCCAGCAGCTTAGAAGGACAGCTAGCCAAAAACATTCAGTACTTC. The full variable domain, completed using reference TRBV7-9 and TRBJ2-4, is DTGVSQNPRHKITKRGQNVTFRCDPISEHNRLYWYRQTLGQGPEFLTYFQNEAQLEKSRLLSDRFSAERPKGSFSTLEIQRTEQGDSAMYLCASSLEGQLAKNIQYFGAGTRLSVL.